Listed below are T cell receptor beta chains from one sample, sequenced in a study of T cell repertoires in cytomegalovirus infection. MiXCR, applied by TCRdb to the reads, yields one record per CDR3 protein. Among roughly 240,000 distinct CDR3 sequences, under 8.5% were seen once, and the ten largest hold about 6.5%. The sequencing sample was made of PBMCs. The receptors were sampled from a human donor in good health (CMV status not recorded). Some clones in this sample may be carry-over from other donors' samples. Both conserved end residues are part of each CDR3. D genes are given only for firm matches. Clone size, where shown, is once, few, many, or a class for clones that have expanded.

v_gene	d_gene	abundance	len	j_gene	CDR3nt	CDR3aa
TRBV7-2	NA	many	13	TRBJ1-5	TGTGCCAGCACCTCGACGGGTTACCAGCCCCAGCATTTT	CASTSTGYQPQHF
TRBV12-3/TRBV12-4	NA	few	14	TRBJ1-1	TGTGCCAGCAGTTTACTATCCGGGAACACTGAAGCTTTCTTT	CASSLLSGNTEAFF
TRBV7-2	TRBD1	many	13	TRBJ2-5	TGTGCCAGCAGCCGGACAGGGGGAGAGACCCAGTACTTC	CASSRTGGETQYF
TRBV6-5	NA	NA	12	TRBJ2-3	TGTGCCAGCAGTAGGCTCGGAGATACGCAGTATTTT	CASSRLGDTQYF
TRBV4-3	NA	many	14	TRBJ2-7	TGCGCCAGCAGCCAGGAGGGGGGCTCCTACGAGCAGTACTTC	CASSQEGGSYEQYF
TRBV29-1	NA	many	15	TRBJ2-1	TGCAGCGTTGTTCCAACTAGCCTTGCCTACAATGAGCAGTTCTTC	CSVVPTSLAYNEQFF
TRBV7-8	NA	many	15	TRBJ1-1	TGTGCCAGCAGCCAGTATGGGAATTCGGGCACTGAAGCTTTCTTT	CASSQYGNSGTEAFF
TRBV28	NA	many	13	TRBJ2-5	TGTGCCAGCAGCGGCAGGGTAGGAGAGACCCAGTACTTC	CASSGRVGETQYF
TRBV6-2/TRBV6-3	TRBD1	few	12	TRBJ2-7	TGTGCCAGCACCCCGACAGGGCGGGAGCAGTACTTC	CASTPTGREQYF
TRBV12-3/TRBV12-4	NA	many	14	TRBJ1-3	TGTGCCAGCAGTACCGGGACCCATGGAAACACCATATATTTT	CASSTGTHGNTIYF
TRBV28	TRBD1	many	15	TRBJ1-1	TGTGCCAGCAGCCGCGGACAGGTTTTGAGGACTGAAGCTTTCTTT	CASSRGQVLRTEAFF
TRBV28	NA	NA	14	TRBJ2-7	TGTGCCAGCTCGATAGTAGGCAACTCCTACGAGCAGTACTTC	CASSIVGNSYEQYF
TRBV7-9	NA	many	14	TRBJ1-1	TGTGCCAGCAGCTTACAGGGGCTTGAGACTGAAGCTTTCTTT	CASSLQGLETEAFF
TRBV29-1	NA	few	16	TRBJ2-1	TGCAGCGTTGACCCTGAAGACGCATCCTCCTACAATGAGCAGTTCTTC	CSVDPEDASSYNEQFF
TRBV20-1	TRBD1	many	14	TRBJ1-1	TGCAGTGCTAGGATCCCAGGGGGTGGCACTGAAGCTTTCTTT	CSARIPGGGTEAFF